This TCR beta chain was sequenced during a study (dated by TCRdb to between 2014 and 2017). Background on the whole study: The study set out to test whether tumor-infiltrating Tregs in breast cancer get recruited from blood Tregs or are instead converted in situ from other CD4+ T cell subsets. Overall study outcomes, separate from this receptor: Across about two dozen patients, roughly an eighth of tumor Treg TRBV12-4/TRBJ1-2 sequences were shared with naive CD4+ cells, compared with less than 2.3% shared with blood Tregs or memory cells. Rather than covering whole repertoires, validation in the larger cohort was restricted to a single TCR beta V-J rearrangement. The TCR alpha and beta sequences of tumor-infiltrating Tregs showed the greatest overlap with tumor naive CD4+ T cells, followed by blood naive CD4+ T cells. Tumor memory CD4+ T cell TCR gene usage clustered with blood and lymph node memory CD4+ cells and lymph node naive CD4+ cells.

Libraries were made using multiplex PCR. Sequenced using an Ion Torrent PGM. In the roughly 24-patient analysis, TRBV12-4/TRBJ1-2 clonotypes were amplified using adaptor-ligated barcode primers. For the 23-patient cohort, the TRBV12-4/TRBJ1-2 amplicons were sequenced on the Ion Personal Genome Machine system. Per the original workflow: For each of nine subset-tissue groups, sequencing data from the five patients were pooled, and the groups were then compared using unsupervised clustering of TCR gene usage. The Morisita-Horn index, with shared sequences weighted by their contribution to each repertoire, was used to calculate repertoire similarity. Starting from the raw public reads, TCRdb applied fastp trimming at Q25, assembled clones with MiXCR and retained in-frame beta chains. Rows with a matching CDR3 protein are joined into one entry that keeps the most common DNA and genes. The V and J calls, along with clone size, are taken from TCRdb and not from the paper's own processing. The sample includes around 2,700 distinct CDR3 sequences, with about 5% observed a single time. Jointly, the top ten make up less than 14% of the sample.

From its cysteine to its phenylalanine, the CDR3 spans 14 amino acids. The sequence is cut down to CDR3 DNA, 42 bases in frame from base 1. V is clipped by 6 bases and J by 0 bases, and the sequence between their germline boundaries is 11 bases long. This clonotype is medium-sized (0.01 to 0.1%). Its antigen is not yet known. Base qualities were left out, and no much larger clone turns up one base away. The Miltenyi Naive CD4+ T Cell Isolation kit was used to purify naive CD4+ T cells, and CD25 microbeads were used to remove Tregs. In a larger group of 20 to 25 breast cancer patients, a single TRBV12-4/TRBJ1-2 rearrangement was sequenced in tumor Tregs and in blood Treg, naive and memory CD4+ cells. Ficoll density gradient centrifugation was used to isolate mononuclear cells from either lymph nodes or around 50 ml of peripheral blood. A purity exceeding 90% was confirmed by FACS for the sorted cell populations.

This TCR derives from a female donor with breast cancer. Sequences were obtained from naive CD4+ T cells sorted from blood. In light of the paper, this sample's cell subset or site label describes: naive CD4+ T cells, CD4+CD45RA+CD25-. The chain links TRBV12-3 or TRBV12-4 with TRBJ1-2, with a weak D call of TRBD1 (5 bases match). The DNA is TGTGCCAGCAGCCAAGGGGTAGCTAACTATGGCTACACCTTC. This is translated as CASSQGVANYGYTF.